The clone carrying this T cell receptor beta chain turned up a few times. Primers used in a second PCR of roughly 6 to 12 cycles were a sample-barcoded 5' primer and a J-beta primer mix. TCRdb analysed the 5' RACE reads with MiXCR anew, one entry per CDR3 protein. The data show about 670,000 distinct CDR3 sequences, roughly two fifths seen once. These data are taken from a study of blood T cells in healthy people across ages. Per the germline V gene, CDR1 is SGHAT and CDR2 is FQNNGV. This CDR3 spans 15 amino acids. The V and J ends lost 4 bases and 6 bases, in that order; junction bases with no gene match: 5.

The sample consisted of blood. The sequence was collected from a man aged 80 or over in good health. J is TRBJ2-3 and V is TRBV11-2, with TRBD2 identical over 12 bases. The chain's CDR3 is CASSSLAGGKDTQYF. In DNA form, the CDR3 reads TGTGCCAGCAGCTCTCTAGCGGGAGGGAAGGATACGCAGTATTTT.